One and the same sample provided the 11 T cell receptor beta chains below, sequenced in a study of blood T cell repertoires in COVID-19. The data were produced by immunoSEQ multiplex PCR, yet TCRdb's version contains in-frame clones alone and is incomplete. The repertoire holds under 200,000 clones, with about 86% as singletons. Sequenced: peripheral blood. The source of these receptors is a man in his 60s with acute or convalescent COVID-19.

The chain combines TRBV5-1 with TRBJ2-3; D uncertain. V lost 4 bases to trimming and J lost 2 bases, with 5 bases between them. Germline lookup yields CDR1 SGHRS and CDR2 YFSETQ. The CDR3 is made up of 12 amino acids. The CDR3 here is CASSPNTDTQYF. The CDR3 region has the DNA TGCGCCAGCAGCCCCAACACAGATACGCAGTATTTT.

V and J are TRBV21-1 and TRBJ2-7; the table names TRBD1, a call not compared with the DNA. TRBV21-1 is deemed a pseudogene. The CDR3 length is 15 residues. CDR3 coding DNA: TGTGCCAGCAGCAAATTTGAGGGGGATGTATACGAGCAGTACTTC. It is translated as CASSKFEGDVYEQYF.

The chain has TRBV24-1 and TRBJ1-1; D gene unclear. Per germline, CDR1 KGHDR and CDR2 SFDVKD. Trimming removed 0 bases from V and 7 bases from J, with 8 bases in between. There are 13 residues in the CDR3. The CDR3 nucleotides read TGTGCCACCAGTGATTTGCATACGGGTGAAGCTTTCTTT. It codes for CATSDLHTGEAFF.

The chain couples TRBV6-6 to TRBJ2-3; 13 bases fit TRBD2. CDR1 MNHNY and CDR2 SVGAGI come from the germline V gene (reference sequence). V shed 7 bases, J shed 3 bases, and the junction held 4 bases outside the gene matches. The CDR3 extends over 15 amino acids. The DNA for the CDR3 is TGTGCCAGCAAGACTAGCGGGAGGCTAACAGATACGCAGTATTTT. It codes for CASKTSGRLTDTQYF.

The chain joins TRBV6-1 to TRBJ1-3; TRBD1 matches 7 bases. CDR3 length: 16 amino acids. Germline assignment: CDR1 MNHNS and CDR2 SASEGT. V shed 4 bases and J 0 bases; nucleotides not matched to a gene: 6. CDR3: CASSAPGTASGNTIYF. CDR3 in DNA: TGTGCCAGCAGTGCTCCTGGGACAGCCTCTGGAAACACCATATATTTT.

J is TRBJ2-2 and V is TRBV9, with D perhaps TRBD2 (5 bases). Trimming left V 1 base short and J 6 bases short, with 10 bases between. This CDR3 is built from 14 residues. The germline CDR1 and CDR2 sequences are SGDLS and YYNGEE. CDR3 sequence (DNA): TGTGCCAGCAGCGTATTAGGGCGGGCCGGGGAGCTGTTTTTT. Its translation is CASSVLGRAGELFF.

This chain joins TRBV6-6 and TRBJ1-5; 8 positions agree with TRBD1. This CDR3 is built from 15 residues. J was trimmed by 5 bases and V by 2 bases; bases with no gene match: 5. Germline lookup yields CDR1 MNHNY and CDR2 SVGAGI (reference sequence). The CDR3 spells CASSYGQGIDQPQHF. CDR3 nucleotide sequence: TGTGCCAGCAGTTACGGACAGGGTATCGATCAGCCCCAGCATTTT.

The J gene is TRBJ2-7, the V gene TRBV28; 11 nucleotides line up with TRBD1. Germline CDR1 MDHEN, CDR2 SYDVKM. With 2 bases clipped from V and 4 bases from J, the junction kept 4 bases outside the gene matches. The CDR3 is 15 amino acids. CDR3: CASSLPGQGVYEQYF. The CDR3, as DNA: TGTGCCAGCAGTTTACCGGGACAGGGGGTTTACGAGCAGTACTTC.

This clone came up once. The chain combines TRBV18 with TRBJ2-5, with 11 bases matching TRBD1. V trimming: 6 bases; J trimming: 2 bases; junction bases outside the gene matches: 5. Germline V gives CDR1 KGHSH, CDR2 LQKENI. The CDR3 loop spans 15 amino acids. The CDR3 DNA reads TGTGCCAGCTCGTACGGGACAGGGGGGCAAGAGACCCAGTACTTC. It codes for CASSYGTGGQETQYF.

J is TRBJ2-3 and V is TRBV5-1; 9 nucleotides line up with TRBD1. V shed 2 bases, J shed 1 base, and the junction held 5 bases outside the gene matches. The germline CDR1 and CDR2 sequences are SGHRS and YFSETQ. The CDR3 is made up of 16 amino acids. The CDR3 region is CASSLQGASGTDTQYF. The DNA for the CDR3 is TGCGCCAGCAGCTTACAGGGGGCTAGCGGCACAGATACGCAGTATTTT.

The V gene is TRBV3-1 (or the pseudogene TRBV3-2), the J gene TRBJ1-1; D might be TRBD1 (5 bases). CDR3 size: 13 residues. CDR1 and CDR2 from the germline V gene are LGHDT and YNNKEL (reference sequence). Trimming stripped 2 bases from V and 6 bases from J, with 10 bases between. The CDR3 loop reads CASSQSGGAEAFF. Written as DNA, the CDR3 is TGTGCCAGCAGCCAATCGGGAGGGGCTGAAGCTTTCTTT.